These 30 T cell receptor beta chains were all obtained from the same sample, sequenced in a study of OX40 agonist ivuxolimab in advanced cancers. Generated by immunoSEQ multiplex PCR, the TCRdb table keeps only in-frame clones and is missing some. The sample lists approximately 25,000 clones, 65% to 85% occurring once. This sample comprised CD4+ or CD8+ T cells sorted from blood, obtained in a trial of the OX40 agonist ivuxolimab. All receptors derive from an adult with an advanced solid tumor such as melanoma, head and neck, liver or kidney cancer.

V is TRBV6-6 and J is TRBJ2-5, with D unresolved. This CDR3 has 12 residues. CDR1 is MNHNY and CDR2 is SVGAGI in the germline V gene (reference sequence). The germline V and J ends were trimmed by 10 bases and 1 base, with 10 bases remaining between them. Here the CDR3 DNA reads TGTGCCACCCGTCGGCCCCAAGAGACCCAGTACTTC. Encoded protein: CATRRPQETQYF.

The chain has TRBV19 and TRBJ2-1; D possibly corresponds to TRBD2 (6 bases). V gave up 7 bases and J gave up 0 bases, with 22 bases separating them. This CDR3 is built from 18 residues. The germline gives CDR1 LNHDA, CDR2 SQIVND (reference sequence). CDR3 sequence (DNA): TGTGCCAGTACTAATCTCTCTCTAGCGCTCTCCTCCTACAATGAGCAGTTCTTC. Amino acids: CASTNLSLALSSYNEQFF.

The chain has TRBV4-3 and TRBJ2-6; the D gene could be TRBD1 or TRBD2 (5 bases each). This CDR3 is built from 16 residues. V was clipped by 0 bases and J by 2 bases, with 8 bases between them. Germline values: CDR1 LGHNA, CDR2 YSLEER. CDR3 amino acids: CASSQDMGAGANVLTF. As DNA, the CDR3 is TGCGCCAGCAGCCAAGATATGGGGGCTGGGGCCAACGTCCTGACTTTC.

This clone appeared a single time. The gene calls are TRBV2 and TRBJ2-1; D gene uncertain. This CDR3 comprises 12 residues. Germline V gives CDR1 SNHLY, CDR2 FYNNEI. With 3 bases removed from V and 4 bases from J, the gap between germline ends came to 4 bases. CDR3 DNA: TGTGCCAGCAGTGAGAGGTACAATGAGCAGTTCTTC. Residues: CASSERYNEQFF. Using reference TRBV2 and TRBJ2-1 for the parts outside the CDR3, the full variable domain is EPEVTQTPSHQVTQMGQEVILRCVPISNHLYFYWYRQILGQKVEFLVSFYNNEISEKSEIFDDQFSVERPDGSNFTLKIRSTKLEDSAMYFCASSERYNEQFFGPGTRLTVL.

Turning to this clone: The junction and the germline gene differ at one end; a read error may be behind it. V usage is TRBV5-6 and J usage is TRBJ1-1; D gene unclear. Germline values: CDR1 SGHDT, CDR2 YYEEEE. The CDR3 covers 12 residues. CDR3 DNA: TGTGCCAGCAGCGTTTTCCGGGCTGAGGCTTTCTTT. Amino acid sequence: CASSVFRAEAFF. Full variable domain (missing parts from reference TRBV5-6 and TRBJ1-1): DAGVTQSPTHLIKTRGQQVTLRCSPKSGHDTVSWYQQALGQGPQFIFQYYEEEERQRGNFPDRFSGHQFPNYSSELNVNALLLGDSALYLCASSVFRAEAFFGQGTRLTVV.

The chain joins TRBV7-2 to TRBJ1-2; 8 nucleotides match TRBD1. CDR3 length: 15 residues. The trim removed 0 bases at V and 5 bases at J, leaving 5 bases unmatched. CDR1 SGHTA and CDR2 FQGNSA come from the germline V gene. The CDR3 is CASSLAGQATYGYTF. The CDR3 DNA sequence: TGTGCCAGCAGCTTAGCGGGACAGGCTACATATGGCTACACCTTC.

This chain links TRBV27 with TRBJ1-6; maybe TRBD1 (6 bases). V dropped 10 bases and J dropped 7 bases, with 17 bases sitting between them. The germline V gene has CDR1 MNHEY and CDR2 SMNVEV (reference sequence). The CDR3 spans 14 residues. The DNA of the CDR3 is TGTGCCACGGGGGGGCTGGGGGGGAATTCACCCCTCCACTTT. This gives the protein CATGGLGGNSPLHF.

Of note for this clone: This sample also contains other DNA sequences that code for the same CDR3. The V and J genes are TRBV28 and TRBJ2-5, with D perhaps TRBD1 (6 bases). With 3 bases removed from V and 1 base from J, the gap between germline ends came to 12 bases. This CDR3 comprises 15 residues. Germline V gives CDR1 MDHEN, CDR2 SYDVKM. In DNA, the CDR3 is TGTGCCAGCAGTTTGTACAGGGCAGGCCAAGAGACCCAGTACTTC. It translates to CASSLYRAGQETQYF.

This chain links TRBV5-4 with TRBJ1-1, with TRBD1 matching over 7 bases. CDR1 and CDR2 (germline): SGHNT, YYREEE (reference sequence). Germline trimming cut 5 bases from V and 0 bases from J; bases unmatched to any gene: 10. The CDR3 contains 16 residues. The CDR3 reads CASRPNRGRVNTEAFF. In DNA form, the CDR3 reads TGTGCCAGCAGACCTAACAGGGGCCGGGTGAACACTGAAGCTTTCTTT. Full variable domain (outside the CDR3, taken from reference TRBV5-4 and TRBJ1-1): ETGVTQSPTHLIKTRGQQVTLRCSSQSGHNTVSWYQQALGQGPQFIFQYYREEENGRGNFPPRFSGLQFPNYSSELNVNALELDDSALYLCASRPNRGRVNTEAFFGQGTRLTVV.

A single count supports this clone. V and J are TRBV11-3 and TRBJ2-3; tentatively, D is TRBD2 (6 bases). Between the trimmed V and J ends, which lost 1 base and 9 bases, there was a span of 20 bases. Germline CDR1 is SGHNT and CDR2 is YENEEA. The CDR3 contains 16 residues. CDR3 protein: CASSLGGLSESRTQYF. As DNA, the CDR3 is TGTGCCAGCAGCTTAGGGGGACTCTCTGAATCCAGGACGCAGTATTTT. Full variable domain (outside the CDR3, taken from reference TRBV11-3 and TRBJ2-3): EAGVVQSPRYKIIEKKQPVAFWCNPISGHNTLYWYLQNLGQGPELLIRYENEEAVDDSQLPKDRFSAERLKGVDSTLKIQPAELGDSAVYLCASSLGGLSESRTQYFGPGTRLTVL.

This clone was recorded once. V gene TRBV7-3 combines with J gene TRBJ2-5, with TRBD2 as a possible D gene (5 bases). The CDR3 covers 15 residues. Germline V lookup: CDR1 SGHTA, CDR2 FQGTGA. Trimming took off 4 bases at V and 0 bases at J, with 12 bases between the two ends. This CDR3 is CASSSLGADQETQYF. The CDR3 DNA follows: TGTGCCAGCAGCTCCCTTGGAGCGGACCAAGAGACCCAGTACTTC.

As DNA, the CDR3 is TGCAGCGTTGGTCAGCCCACCGGGGAGCTGTTTTTT. It is translated as CSVGQPTGELFF. This rearrangement joins TRBV29-1 to TRBJ2-2, with no clear D. The V and J ends lost 4 bases and 4 bases respectively, with 7 bases between them. The CDR3 has 12 amino acids. The germline CDR1 and CDR2 sequences are SQVTM and ANQGSEA.

The chain links TRBV5-1 to TRBJ2-1; D call uncertain. The germline V gene encodes CDR1 SGHRS and CDR2 YFSETQ. Between the trimmed V and J ends, which lost 0 bases and 7 bases, there was a span of 5 bases. This CDR3 is built from 12 residues. The CDR3 loop reads CASSLGGNEQFF. The DNA for the CDR3 is TGCGCCAGCAGCTTGGGAGGAAATGAGCAGTTCTTC.

This chain uses TRBV19 with TRBJ1-5; D might be TRBD1 (6 bases). Germline V lookup: CDR1 LNHDA, CDR2 SQIVND (reference sequence). This CDR3 has 14 residues. V was clipped by 5 bases and J by 8 bases, with 16 bases between them. DNA of the CDR3: TGTGCCAGTAGTCAAGGGGGGAAATGGGAGCCCCAGCATTTT. This translates into CASSQGGKWEPQHF.

The chain recombines TRBV15 with TRBJ2-1; 8 bases map to TRBD1. The germline V gene has CDR1 LNHNV and CDR2 YYDKDF (reference sequence). The V and J ends lost 0 bases and 8 bases, in that order; junction bases with no gene match: 12. There are 17 residues in the CDR3. CDR3 bases: TGTGCCACCAGCAGAGACCCGGGACAGGCCTTTAACGATGAGCAGTTCTTC. Amino acid sequence: CATSRDPGQAFNDEQFF. Drawing the rest from reference TRBV15 and TRBJ2-1, the complete variable domain is DAMVIQNPRYQVTQFGKPVTLSCSQTLNHNVMYWYQQKSSQAPKLLFHYYDKDFNNEADTPDNFQSRRPNTSFCFLDIRSPGLGDTAMYLCATSRDPGQAFNDEQFFGPGTRLTVL.

The chain uses TRBV15 and TRBJ1-5; TRBD1 might be the D (6 bases). The length of the CDR3 is 15 residues. Germline loops: CDR1 LNHNV, CDR2 YYDKDF (reference sequence). The V end lost 1 base, the J end lost 2 bases, and 9 bases lay between the germline ends. The CDR3 protein is CATSRGGARNQPQHF. CDR3 bases: TGTGCCACCAGCAGAGGGGGGGCTCGCAATCAGCCCCAGCATTTT.

This clone was recorded only once. The gene calls are TRBV5-3 and TRBJ1-1, with D possibly being TRBD1 (6 bases). TRBV5-3 is classed as an ORF, of uncertain function. The V end was cut by 4 bases, the J end by 6 bases, with 13 bases between. This CDR3 comprises 13 residues. CDR3 protein: CARSQDRTAEAFF. The CDR3 DNA reads as TGTGCCAGAAGCCAGGACAGAACCGCTGAAGCTTTCTTT.

The J gene is TRBJ1-3, the V gene TRBV7-2; D remains unclear. Between the trimmed V and J ends, which lost 5 bases and 1 base, there was a span of 15 bases. Germline-derived CDR1 and CDR2 are SGHTA and FQGNSA. This CDR3 has 16 residues. The CDR3 bases are TGTGCCAGCAGCATAATCGTCCGGATATCTGGAAACACCATATATTTT. Amino acids: CASSIIVRISGNTIYF. The complete variable domain, with remaining parts taken from reference TRBV7-2 and TRBJ1-3, reads GAGVSQSPSNKVTEKGKDVELRCDPISGHTALYWYRQSLGQGLEFLIYFQGNSAPDKSGLPSDRFSAERTGGSVSTLTIQRTQQEDSAVYLCASSIIVRISGNTIYFGEGSWLTVV.

A few counts support this clone. V is TRBV19 and J is TRBJ1-1; 7 nucleotides match TRBD1. The CDR3 is made up of 14 amino acids. CDR1 and CDR2 (germline): LNHDA, SQIVND (reference sequence). J lost 4 bases, V lost 3 bases, and 5 bases had no gene match. CDR3: CASSIGAGGTEAFF. The CDR3 nucleotides read TGTGCCAGTAGTATTGGGGCAGGGGGCACTGAAGCTTTCTTT.

The chain recombines TRBV6-5 with TRBJ1-2, with a possible D match to TRBD1 (6 bases). The V end was cut by 0 bases, the J end by 4 bases, with 12 bases between. CDR1 and CDR2 (germline): MNHEY, SVGAGI. The CDR3 loop spans 15 amino acids. The CDR3 bases are TGTGCCAGCAGTTACTCGACGGGACACATCTATGGCTACACCTTC. The encoded protein is CASSYSTGHIYGYTF.

This clone was observed a handful of times. The chain employs TRBV2 and TRBJ1-2; D is unresolved. The CDR3 extends over 12 amino acids. The V end was cut by 7 bases, the J end by 6 bases, with 12 bases between. Germline CDR1 SNHLY, CDR2 FYNNEI. This chain's CDR3 is CASKPSFDGYTF. For the CDR3, the DNA is TGTGCCAGCAAGCCGTCCTTCGATGGCTACACCTTC.

The chain combines TRBV13 with TRBJ1-2; 9 positions agree with TRBD1. Germline loops: CDR1 PRHDT, CDR2 FYEKMQ (reference sequence). V shed 6 bases and J 5 bases; nucleotides not matched to a gene: 7. The CDR3 sequence is 14 residues long. The CDR3 DNA reads as TGTGCCAGCAGGTCGGGACAGGGTTGGTATGGCTACACCTTC. It yields the protein CASRSGQGWYGYTF.

The chain recombines TRBV15 with TRBJ1-1; D remains ambiguous. The CDR3 loop spans 15 amino acids. Trimming removed 1 base from V and 1 base from J, with 10 bases in between. The V gene's germline CDR1 is LNHNV and CDR2 YYDKDF (reference sequence). In nucleotides, the CDR3 is TGTGCCACCAGCAGAGCCCCAAGGTCGAACACTGAAGCTTTCTTT. The encoded protein is CATSRAPRSNTEAFF.

The table lists this clone with a few counts. CDR3 nucleotide sequence: TGTGCCAGCAGCCGCCTCAGGGCTCCTTCCGAGCAGTACTTC. Translation: CASSRLRAPSEQYF. The chain has TRBV7-2 and TRBJ2-7; weak D call: TRBD1 (5 bases). The CDR3 spans 14 residues. V lost 5 bases and J lost 6, with 17 bases in between. Per the germline V gene, CDR1 is SGHTA and CDR2 is FQGNSA.

The V call is TRBV11-3, the J call TRBJ2-6; TRBD2 might be the D (5 bases). V dropped 4 bases and J dropped 5 bases, with 18 bases sitting between them. Germline-derived CDR1 and CDR2 are SGHNT and YENEEA. The CDR3 sequence is 17 residues long. The CDR3 DNA reads TGTGCCAGCAGCTCGGGGAATCGACAAAGTCGGGCCAACGTCCTGACTTTC. Translated, it gives CASSSGNRQSRANVLTF. Looking up the rest from reference TRBV11-3 and TRBJ2-6 gives the full variable domain: EAGVVQSPRYKIIEKKQPVAFWCNPISGHNTLYWYLQNLGQGPELLIRYENEEAVDDSQLPKDRFSAERLKGVDSTLKIQPAELGDSAVYLCASSSGNRQSRANVLTFGAGSRLTVL.

The chain employs TRBV6-9 and TRBJ1-1, with 7 bases lining up with TRBD1. This CDR3 region has 13 residues. The V segment lost 6 bases and the J segment 4 bases; nucleotides outside the gene matches: 5. CDR1 MNHGY and CDR2 SVAAGI come from the germline V gene. CDR3 DNA sequence: TGTGCCAGCAGACAGGGGTCGGGCACTGAAGCTTTCTTT. Its protein is CASRQGSGTEAFF.

The CDR3: CASRVAEATDTQYF. The CDR3 coding sequence is TGTGCCAGCAGGGTAGCGGAGGCCACAGATACGCAGTATTTT. The V and J genes are TRBV6-1 and TRBJ2-3; D is possibly TRBD2 (6 bases). CDR1 is MNHNS and CDR2 is SASEGT in the germline V gene. CDR3 length: 14 residues. V was cut by 6 bases and J by 2 bases, with 12 bases left in between.

The V gene is TRBV19, the J gene TRBJ2-3; 9 bases match TRBD2. The CDR3 totals 14 residues. CDR1 and CDR2 from the germline V gene are LNHDA and SQIVND (reference sequence). Germline trimming cut 7 bases from V and 6 bases from J; bases unmatched to any gene: 8. Here the CDR3 reads CASKSSGSWDTQYF. The CDR3 region has the DNA TGTGCCAGTAAAAGTAGCGGGAGCTGGGATACGCAGTATTTT.

This clone was recorded once. This chain uses TRBV5-6 with TRBJ1-2; TRBD1 might be the D (5 bases). Trimming stripped 0 bases from V and 7 bases from J, with 7 bases between. Germline CDR1 is SGHDT and CDR2 is YYEEEE. This CDR3 has 12 residues. In nucleotides, the CDR3 is TGTGCCAGCAGCTTGGCTGGGGGTGGCTACACCTTC. Translation gives CASSLAGGGYTF.

V usage is TRBV19 and J usage is TRBJ2-7; 7 bases agree with TRBD1. CDR3 size: 15 residues. CDR1 is LNHDA and CDR2 is SQIVND in the germline V gene (reference sequence). The J segment lost 5 bases and the V segment lost 4 bases, leaving 11 bases of the junction unmatched. CDR3 nucleotide sequence: TGTGCCAGTAGTAGGGAACACAGGGGTTGGGACGAGCAGTACTTC. Protein product: CASSREHRGWDEQYF.